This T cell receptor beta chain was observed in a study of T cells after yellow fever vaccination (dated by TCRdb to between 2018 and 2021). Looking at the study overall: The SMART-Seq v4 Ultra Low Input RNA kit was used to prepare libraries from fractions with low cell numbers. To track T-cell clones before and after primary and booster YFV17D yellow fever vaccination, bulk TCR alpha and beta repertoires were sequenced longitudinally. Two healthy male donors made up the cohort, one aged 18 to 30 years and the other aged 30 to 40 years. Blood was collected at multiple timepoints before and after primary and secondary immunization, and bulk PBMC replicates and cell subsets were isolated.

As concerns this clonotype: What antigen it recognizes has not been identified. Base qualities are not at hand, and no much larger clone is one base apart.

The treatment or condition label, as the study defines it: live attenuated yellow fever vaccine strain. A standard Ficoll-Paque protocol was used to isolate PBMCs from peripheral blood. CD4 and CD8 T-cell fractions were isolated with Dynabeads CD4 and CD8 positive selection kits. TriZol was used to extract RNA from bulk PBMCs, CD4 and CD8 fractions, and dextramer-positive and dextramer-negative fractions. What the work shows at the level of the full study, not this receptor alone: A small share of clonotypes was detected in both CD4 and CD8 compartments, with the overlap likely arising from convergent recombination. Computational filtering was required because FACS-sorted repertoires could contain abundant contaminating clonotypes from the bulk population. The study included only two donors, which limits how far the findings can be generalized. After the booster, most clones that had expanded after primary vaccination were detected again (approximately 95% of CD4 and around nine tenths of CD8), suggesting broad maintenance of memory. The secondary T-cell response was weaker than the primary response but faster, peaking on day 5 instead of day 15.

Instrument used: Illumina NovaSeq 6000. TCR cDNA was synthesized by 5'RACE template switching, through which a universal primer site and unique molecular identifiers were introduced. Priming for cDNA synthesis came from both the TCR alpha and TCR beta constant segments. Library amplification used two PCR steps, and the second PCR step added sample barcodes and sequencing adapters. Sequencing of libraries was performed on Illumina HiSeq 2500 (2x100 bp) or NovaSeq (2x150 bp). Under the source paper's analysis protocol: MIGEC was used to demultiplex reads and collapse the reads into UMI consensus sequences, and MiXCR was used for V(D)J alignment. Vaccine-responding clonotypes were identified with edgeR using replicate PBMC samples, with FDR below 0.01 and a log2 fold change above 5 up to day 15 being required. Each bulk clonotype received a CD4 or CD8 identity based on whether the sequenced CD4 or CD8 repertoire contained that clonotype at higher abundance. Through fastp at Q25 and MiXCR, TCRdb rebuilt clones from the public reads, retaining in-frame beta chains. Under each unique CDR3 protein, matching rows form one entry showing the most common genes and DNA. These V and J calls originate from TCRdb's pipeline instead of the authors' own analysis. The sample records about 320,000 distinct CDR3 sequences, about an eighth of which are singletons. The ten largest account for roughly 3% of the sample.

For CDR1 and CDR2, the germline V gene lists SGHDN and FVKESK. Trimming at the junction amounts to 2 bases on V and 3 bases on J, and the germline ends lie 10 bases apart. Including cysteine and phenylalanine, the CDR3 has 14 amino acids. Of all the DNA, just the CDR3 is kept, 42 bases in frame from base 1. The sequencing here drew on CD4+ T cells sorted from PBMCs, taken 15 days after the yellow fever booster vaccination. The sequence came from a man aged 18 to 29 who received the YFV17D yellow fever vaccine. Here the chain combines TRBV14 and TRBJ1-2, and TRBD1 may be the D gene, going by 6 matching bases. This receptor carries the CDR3 CASSQKGTHYGYTF. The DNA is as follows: TGTGCCAGCAGCCAAAAAGGGACACACTATGGCTACACCTTC.